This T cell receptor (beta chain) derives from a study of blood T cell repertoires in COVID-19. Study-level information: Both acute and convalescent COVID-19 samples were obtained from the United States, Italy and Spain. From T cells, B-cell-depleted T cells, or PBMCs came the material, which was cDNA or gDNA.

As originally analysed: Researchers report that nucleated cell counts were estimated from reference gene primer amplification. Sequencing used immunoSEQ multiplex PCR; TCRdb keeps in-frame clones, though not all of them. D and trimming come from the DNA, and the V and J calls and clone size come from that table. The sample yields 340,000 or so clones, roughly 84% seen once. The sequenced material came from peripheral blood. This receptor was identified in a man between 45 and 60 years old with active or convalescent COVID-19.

CDR3 sequence (DNA): TGTGCCAGCAGCGTCGGACTAAGTGAGCAGTTCTTC. Translated, it gives CASSVGLSEQFF. V gene TRBV7-9 combines with J gene TRBJ2-1, with D perhaps TRBD2 (6 bases). This CDR3 region has 12 residues. The germline CDR1 and CDR2 sequences are SEHNR and FQNEAQ (reference sequence). Trimming pared 5 bases from V and 9 bases from J, leaving 11 bases between.